This T cell receptor (beta chain) was sequenced during a study of CDR3 diversity in severe acne. TCRdb reanalysed the PCR reads using MiXCR and keeps one entry per CDR3 protein. The sample includes more than 85,000 distinct CDR3 sequences, approximately 49% seen only once; the top ten take more than 9%. The TCR sequence derives from a male donor with severe acne vulgaris. What was sequenced was blood.

The CDR3 DNA sequence: TGTGCCAGGAATGCGGGACAGGGTTTCTGCGAGCAGTACTTC. Its translation is CARNAGQGFCEQYF. The rearrangement links TRBV6-5 to TRBJ2-7, with 9 bases lining up with TRBD1. The CDR3 is 14 residues long. Germline values: CDR1 MNHEY, CDR2 SVGAGI. Trimming cost V 9 bases and J 6 bases; bases outside gene matches: 12.